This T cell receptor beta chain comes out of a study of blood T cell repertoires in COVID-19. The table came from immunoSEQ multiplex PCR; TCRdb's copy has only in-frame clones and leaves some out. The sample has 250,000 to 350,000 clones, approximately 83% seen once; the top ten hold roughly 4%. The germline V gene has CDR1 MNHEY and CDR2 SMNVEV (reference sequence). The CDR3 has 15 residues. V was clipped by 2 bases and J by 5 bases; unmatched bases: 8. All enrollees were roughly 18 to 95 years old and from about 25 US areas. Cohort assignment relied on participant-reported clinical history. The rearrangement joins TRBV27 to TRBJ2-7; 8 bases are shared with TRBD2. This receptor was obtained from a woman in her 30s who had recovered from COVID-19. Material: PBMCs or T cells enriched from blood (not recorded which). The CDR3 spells CASSLQPAGADEQYF. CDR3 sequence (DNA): TGTGCCAGCAGTTTACAGCCAGCGGGAGCCGACGAGCAGTACTTC.